Listed here are 3 T cell receptor beta chains from one sample, sequenced in a study of blood T cell repertoires in COVID-19. Generated by immunoSEQ multiplex PCR, the TCRdb table keeps only in-frame clones and is missing some. The sample lists roughly 270,000 clones, around 85% occurring once. Sequencing was performed on PBMCs or T cells enriched from blood (not recorded which). The receptors stem from a woman aged 50 to 60 who had recovered from COVID-19.

The CDR3: CASRAETEQYF. CDR3 DNA: TGTGCCAGCAGAGCCGAAACCGAGCAGTACTTC. The J gene is TRBJ2-7, the V gene TRBV2; D is unclear. V lost 6 bases to trimming and J lost 6 bases, with 9 bases between them. The CDR3 contains 11 residues. CDR1 is SNHLY and CDR2 is FYNNEI in the germline V gene.

The genes are TRBV5-1 and TRBJ2-3; weak D call: TRBD2 (5 bases). The CDR3 has 14 amino acids. Germline values: CDR1 SGHRS, CDR2 YFSETQ. V lost 4 bases to trimming and J lost 2 bases, with 11 bases between them. The CDR3 loop is CASSREPITDTQYF. CDR3 DNA sequence: TGCGCCAGCAGCCGGGAACCGATCACAGATACGCAGTATTTT. Filled out from reference TRBV5-1 and TRBJ2-3, the complete variable domain reads KAGVTQTPRYLIKTRGQQVTLSCSPISGHRSVSWYQQTPGQGLQFLFEYFSETQRNKGNFPGRFSGRQFSNSRSEMNVSTLELGDSALYLCASSREPITDTQYFGPGTRLTVL.

The CDR3 nucleotides read TGTGCCAGCAGCGCCGGACAGGGGGGATACAATGAGCAGTTCTTC. Amino acid sequence: CASSAGQGGYNEQFF. The chain carries TRBV9 and TRBJ2-1; 10 bases map to TRBD1. The trim removed 3 bases at V and 4 bases at J, leaving 4 bases unmatched. Germline CDR1 reads SGDLS; CDR2 reads YYNGEE. This CDR3 has 15 residues.